The 24 T cell receptor beta chains reported below all come from one sample, sequenced in a study of regulatory T cells in long-lasting Graves disease. Time point meaning: persistent/refractory GD, antithyroid drugs over 5 years with positive TRAb. There was RNA extracted from PBMCs, and the TCR library was made from it. Arm-PCR of CDR3 regions with iRepertoire HTBI primers generated TCR beta libraries. TCRdb reprocessed the multiplex PCR reads with MiXCR, giving one entry per CDR3 protein. The sample includes hundreds of thousands of distinct CDR3 sequences, around a fifth of them seen just once. The sample was peripheral blood mononuclear cells (PBMCs), taken when the disease was refractory, from a patient treated with antithyroid drugs. All receptors come from a female donor with Graves disease.

This clonotype showed up many times. This chain links TRBV24-1 with TRBJ2-5; 13 bases fit TRBD2. With 4 bases clipped from V and 2 bases from J, the junction kept 3 bases outside the gene matches. Per germline, CDR1 KGHDR and CDR2 SFDVKD. The CDR3 spans 16 residues. CDR3 amino acids: CATSEPGLAGQETQYF. CDR3 in DNA: TGTGCCACCAGTGAACCGGGACTAGCGGGACAAGAGACCCAGTACTTC.

This clonotype was counted many times. The chain joins TRBV12-3 or TRBV12-4 to TRBJ1-4; D possibly corresponds to TRBD1 (5 bases). The CDR3 length is 13 residues. V was shortened by 6 bases and J by 6 bases, with 11 bases between the two germline ends. CDR3 sequence (DNA): TGTGCCAGCAGATCCGGGACGGATGAAAAACTGTTTTTT. It encodes CASRSGTDEKLFF.

This clonotype was detected a few times. V and J are TRBV29-1 and TRBJ1-4; 7 positions match TRBD1. Unmatched junction bases numbered 13, after V lost 3 bases and J lost 3 bases. Looked up from germline, CDR1 is SQVTM and CDR2 is ANQGSEA. The CDR3 is 17 amino acids. The DNA of the CDR3 is TGCAGCGTTGATTGCCCGGGACAGAAGGCTTCTAATGAAAAACTGTTTTTT. It yields the protein CSVDCPGQKASNEKLFF.

This clonotype occurred a few times. The chain recombines TRBV28 with TRBJ2-5; weak D call: TRBD1 (6 bases). The CDR3 consists of 15 residues. CDR1 is MDHEN and CDR2 is SYDVKM in the germline V gene. V was trimmed by 7 bases and J by 3 bases, leaving 18 bases between them. The DNA of the CDR3 is TGTGCCAGCACCTTGAGGGACACGTGGGAAGAGACCCAGTACTTC. This encodes CASTLRDTWEETQYF.

This clonotype has ten or more counts. This chain uses TRBV2 with TRBJ2-5, with unresolved D. V was trimmed by 6 bases and J by 10 bases, leaving 15 bases between them. This CDR3 is 12 amino acids long. Germline V lookup: CDR1 SNHLY, CDR2 FYNNEI. This CDR3 is CASRYTQRYQYF. CDR3 nucleotide sequence: TGTGCCAGCAGGTACACTCAAAGGTACCAGTACTTC.

This clonotype has a count of ten or more. The V call is TRBV7-9, the J call TRBJ2-5, with D possibly matching TRBD1 (6 bases). CDR1 SEHNR and CDR2 FQNEAQ come from the germline V gene (reference sequence). This CDR3 has 14 residues. Trimming removed 8 bases at V and 4 bases at J, with 17 bases between. Here the CDR3 DNA reads TGTGCCAGCGCCATAGGCAGGGGTTTAGAGACCCAGTACTTC. Its protein is CASAIGRGLETQYF.

The J gene is TRBJ1-2, the V gene TRBV7-3; D gene uncertain. Germline CDR1 is SGHTA and CDR2 is FQGTGA. Trimming stripped 2 bases from V and 3 bases from J, with 7 bases between. The length of the CDR3 is 13 residues. The CDR3 loop reads CASSLGPDYGYTF. The DNA for the CDR3 is TGTGCCAGCAGCTTAGGCCCGGACTATGGCTACACCTTC.

This clonotype was seen ten or more times. The chain employs TRBV2 and TRBJ2-2; no clear D gene. CDR1 and CDR2 from the germline V gene are SNHLY and FYNNEI. Trimming took off 1 base at V and 1 base at J, with 4 bases between the two ends. The CDR3 has 14 residues. CDR3 coding DNA: TGTGCCAGCAGTGAAGTCCGGAACACCGGGGAGCTGTTTTTT. Its protein is CASSEVRNTGELFF.

This clonotype has more than one count but fewer than ten. The V call is TRBV7-2, the J call TRBJ1-4; 8 bases agree with TRBD1. CDR1 is SGHTA, CDR2 FQGNSA, per germline. CDR3 length equals 15 residues. Trimming cost V 4 bases and J 5 bases; bases outside gene matches: 6. The CDR3 region is CASSSTQGANEKLFF. In DNA, the CDR3 is TGTGCCAGCAGCTCGACGCAGGGGGCCAATGAAAAACTGTTTTTT.

The chain joins TRBV12-3 or TRBV12-4 to TRBJ1-4; 8 bases are shared with TRBD1. With V trimmed by 5 bases and J by 8 bases, 7 bases remained unmatched. This CDR3 has 14 amino acids. CDR3 coding DNA: TGTGCCAGCAGTAAGAACAGGGGGGGCGAAAAACTGTTTTTT. It is translated as CASSKNRGGEKLFF.

The chain recombines TRBV30 with TRBJ2-1; maybe TRBD2 (5 bases). The germline gives CDR1 GTSNPN, CDR2 SVGIG (reference sequence). Trimming pared 5 bases from V and 6 bases from J, leaving 8 bases between. CDR3 length: 11 amino acids. CDR3: CAWGEGNEQFF. The CDR3 DNA reads TGTGCCTGGGGCGAGGGCAATGAGCAGTTCTTC.

On this clonotype: A single base separates this from a much larger clone, so it may be a read error. The rearrangement joins TRBV11-1 to TRBJ2-2; no clear D gene. Germline-derived CDR1 and CDR2 are SGHAT and FQDESV (reference sequence). There are 13 residues in the CDR3. The V end was cut by 5 bases, the J end by 1 base, with 5 bases between. CDR3 bases: TGTGCCAGCAGCCACGAGAACACCGGGGAGCTGTTTTTT. Encoded protein: CASSHENTGELFF.

This clonotype was counted only a few times. The J gene is TRBJ2-1, the V gene TRBV6-5; TRBD2 aligns across 9 bases. The germline V gene has CDR1 MNHEY and CDR2 SVGAGI. V lost 2 bases, J lost 3 bases, and 2 bases stayed unmatched. CDR3 length: 15 amino acids. CDR3 nucleotides: TGTGCCAGCAGTTACGCGACTAGCGGCTACAATGAGCAGTTCTTC. It codes for CASSYATSGYNEQFF.

The chain uses TRBV12-3 or TRBV12-4 and TRBJ2-1; tentatively, D is TRBD2 (5 bases). V was clipped by 6 bases and J by 3 bases, with 15 bases between them. This CDR3 has 15 residues. CDR3 nucleotides: TGTGCCAGCAGCACCCTGGCGGGCTTCTACAATGAGCAGTTCTTC. It translates to CASSTLAGFYNEQFF.

Comments on this clonotype: A clone one base away is much larger, so this may be a read error. The CDR3 nucleotides read TGTGCCAGCAGCTTGCCCCGGGACAGGCCTCACGAGCAGTACTTC. This translates into CASSLPRDRPHEQYF. The J gene is TRBJ2-7, the V gene TRBV7-8; TRBD1 aligns across 8 bases. CDR3 length equals 15 residues. Trimming took 3 bases from V and 5 from J; bases not matched to a gene: 9. The germline gives CDR1 SGHVS, CDR2 FQNEAQ.

This clonotype showed up just a few times. V gene TRBV6-1 combines with J gene TRBJ2-2; D is unclear. V lost 8 bases, J lost 1 base, and 11 bases lay in between. The CDR3 contains 14 residues. Germline V gene sequence: CDR1 MNHNS, CDR2 SASEGT. The DNA of the CDR3 is TGTGCCAGCCAGTGGGTACAGAACACCGGGGAGCTGTTTTTT. This sequence encodes CASQWVQNTGELFF.

This clonotype showed up just a few times. The J gene is TRBJ2-1, the V gene TRBV12-3 or TRBV12-4, with D uncertain. The CDR3 is 13 residues long. V gave up 5 bases and J gave up 0 bases, with 5 bases separating them. In DNA, the CDR3 is TGTGCCAGCAGTCCGAGCTCCTACAATGAGCAGTTCTTC. This encodes CASSPSSYNEQFF.

The rearrangement joins TRBV29-1 to TRBJ1-4; no firm D call. Per germline, CDR1 SQVTM and CDR2 ANQGSEA. The CDR3 is 14 residues long. The germline V and J ends were trimmed by 1 base and 5 bases, with 11 bases remaining between them. CDR3 loop: CSVEAAESNEKLFF. As DNA, the CDR3 is TGCAGCGTTGAAGCGGCAGAATCAAATGAAAAACTGTTTTTT.

This clonotype has a single count. The V call is TRBV4-1, the J call TRBJ1-5, with unresolved D. V lost 0 bases and J lost 6, with 15 bases in between. This CDR3 has 16 residues. The germline V gene has CDR1 MGHRA and CDR2 YSYEKL. CDR3 in amino acids: CASSQDLALAGQPQHF. CDR3 sequence (DNA): TGCGCCAGCAGCCAAGATTTAGCCCTAGCAGGTCAGCCCCAGCATTTT.

This sequence joins TRBV27 and TRBJ1-6; D unresolved. The CDR3 has 13 residues. Germline loops: CDR1 MNHEY, CDR2 SMNVEV (reference sequence). V was trimmed by 8 bases and J by 6 bases, leaving 11 bases between them. CDR3 in amino acids: CASRWTGNSPLHF. In nucleotides, the CDR3 is TGTGCCAGCCGGTGGACGGGTAATTCACCCCTCCACTTT.

This rearrangement joins TRBV29-1 to TRBJ2-7; tentatively, D is TRBD2 (6 bases). This CDR3 region has 13 residues. CDR1 and CDR2 from the germline V gene are SQVTM and ANQGSEA. Trimming removed 3 bases from V and 5 bases from J, with 14 bases in between. The CDR3 DNA sequence: TGCAGCGTTGACCGGAGGGGTGATAACGAGCAGTACTTC. Translated, it gives CSVDRRGDNEQYF.

This clonotype was seen ten or more times. V gene TRBV24-1 combines with J gene TRBJ2-5, with TRBD2 matching over 12 bases. This CDR3 is built from 15 residues. The germline gives CDR1 KGHDR, CDR2 SFDVKD. V lost 9 bases, J lost 1 base, and 5 bases stayed unmatched. The CDR3 DNA sequence: TGTGCCACCTCGACTAGCGGGGGATTCCAAGAGACCCAGTACTTC. Amino acids: CATSTSGGFQETQYF.

The chain is built from TRBV11-2 and TRBJ2-2; D unclear. CDR1 is SGHAT and CDR2 is FQNNGV in the germline V gene. The CDR3 extends over 15 amino acids. Trimming took off 5 bases at V and 3 bases at J, with 13 bases between the two ends. In DNA, the CDR3 is TGTGCCAGCAGCCCGAGTCGACGGGACACCGGGGAGCTGTTTTTT. Protein sequence: CASSPSRRDTGELFF.

This clonotype was counted a few times. V usage is TRBV29-1 and J usage is TRBJ1-2, with D maybe TRBD1 (5 bases). This CDR3 is built from 13 residues. Trimming removed 4 bases from V and 3 bases from J, with 12 bases in between. Per germline, CDR1 SQVTM and CDR2 ANQGSEA. Written as DNA, the CDR3 is TGCAGCGTTGTCGGGGGAATGGACTATGGCTACACCTTC. Protein sequence: CSVVGGMDYGYTF.